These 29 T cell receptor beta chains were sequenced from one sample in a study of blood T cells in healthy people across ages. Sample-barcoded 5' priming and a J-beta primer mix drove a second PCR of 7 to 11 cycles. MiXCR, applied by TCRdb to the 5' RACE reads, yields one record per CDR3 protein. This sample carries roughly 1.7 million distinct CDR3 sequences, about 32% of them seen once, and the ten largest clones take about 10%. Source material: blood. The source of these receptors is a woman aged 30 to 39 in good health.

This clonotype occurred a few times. The CDR3 coding sequence is TGTGCCAGCAGTGTAGGGGACAGGGTTTGGGAGACCCAGTACTTC. Protein product: CASSVGDRVWETQYF. The V and J genes are TRBV12-3 or TRBV12-4 and TRBJ2-5; 9 positions match TRBD1. The trim removed 5 bases at V and 5 bases at J, leaving 9 bases unmatched. This CDR3 region has 15 residues.

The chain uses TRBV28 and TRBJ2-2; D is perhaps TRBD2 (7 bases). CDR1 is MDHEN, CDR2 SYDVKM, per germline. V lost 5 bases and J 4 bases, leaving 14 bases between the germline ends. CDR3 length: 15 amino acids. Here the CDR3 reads CASSPPGGRTGELFF. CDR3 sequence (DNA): TGTGCCAGCAGTCCCCCCGGGGGGCGCACCGGGGAGCTGTTTTTT.

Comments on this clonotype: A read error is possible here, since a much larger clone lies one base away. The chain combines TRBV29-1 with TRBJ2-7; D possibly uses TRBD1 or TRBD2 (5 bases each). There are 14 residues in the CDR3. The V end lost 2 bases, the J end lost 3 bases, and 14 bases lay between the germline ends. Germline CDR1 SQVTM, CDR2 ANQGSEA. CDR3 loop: CSVERLGTDYEQYF. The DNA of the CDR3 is TGCAGCGTTGAACGCCTCGGGACCGACTACGAGCAGTACTTC.

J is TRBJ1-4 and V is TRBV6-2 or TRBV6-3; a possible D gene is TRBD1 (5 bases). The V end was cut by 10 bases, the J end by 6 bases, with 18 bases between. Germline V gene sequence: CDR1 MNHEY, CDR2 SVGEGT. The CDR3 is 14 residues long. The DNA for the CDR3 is TGTGCCACCGAAGGTGACAGTTCCGATGAAAAACTGTTTTTT. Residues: CATEGDSSDEKLFF.

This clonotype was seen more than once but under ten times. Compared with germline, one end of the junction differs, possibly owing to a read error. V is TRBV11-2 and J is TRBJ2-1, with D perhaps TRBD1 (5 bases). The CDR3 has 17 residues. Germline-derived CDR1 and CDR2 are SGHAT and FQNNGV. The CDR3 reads CASSLGKGSSSYNEQFF. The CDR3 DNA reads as TGTGCCAGTAGCTTAGGAAAGGGGTCGAGCTCCTACAATGAGCAGTTCTTC.

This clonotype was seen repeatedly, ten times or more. The CDR3 loop reads CASSFPPDEQYF. In DNA, the CDR3 is TGTGCCAGCAGTTTTCCTCCGGACGAGCAGTACTTC. The chain is built from TRBV12-3 or TRBV12-4 and TRBJ2-7, with no clear D. This CDR3 is built from 12 residues. V was pared by 3 bases and J by 5 bases, with 8 bases between.

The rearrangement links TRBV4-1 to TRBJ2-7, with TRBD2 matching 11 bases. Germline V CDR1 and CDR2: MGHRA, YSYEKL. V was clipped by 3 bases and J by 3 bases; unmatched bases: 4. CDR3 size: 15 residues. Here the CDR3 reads CASSHLAGGFYEQYF. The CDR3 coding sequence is TGCGCCAGCAGCCATCTAGCGGGAGGATTCTACGAGCAGTACTTC.

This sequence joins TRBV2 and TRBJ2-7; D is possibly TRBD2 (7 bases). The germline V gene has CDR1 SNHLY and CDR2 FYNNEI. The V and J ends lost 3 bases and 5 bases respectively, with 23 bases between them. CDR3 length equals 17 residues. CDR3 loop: CASSEVEAGAQVDEQYF. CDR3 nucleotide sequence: TGTGCCAGCAGTGAGGTTGAGGCGGGGGCGCAGGTCGACGAGCAGTACTTC.

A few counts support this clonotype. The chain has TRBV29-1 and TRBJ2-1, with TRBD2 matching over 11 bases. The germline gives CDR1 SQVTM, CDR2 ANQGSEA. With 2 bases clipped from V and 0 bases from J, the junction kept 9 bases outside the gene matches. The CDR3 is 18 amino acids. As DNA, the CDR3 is TGCAGCGTTGAACCACCGGGACTAGCGGATTTCTCCTACAATGAGCAGTTCTTC. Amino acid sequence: CSVEPPGLADFSYNEQFF.

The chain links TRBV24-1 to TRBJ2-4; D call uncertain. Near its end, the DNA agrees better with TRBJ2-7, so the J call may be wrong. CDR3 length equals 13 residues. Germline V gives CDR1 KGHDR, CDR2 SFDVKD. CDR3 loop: CATSDRGFYEQYF. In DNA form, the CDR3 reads TGTGCCACCAGTGATAGAGGTTTCTACGAGCAGTACTTC.

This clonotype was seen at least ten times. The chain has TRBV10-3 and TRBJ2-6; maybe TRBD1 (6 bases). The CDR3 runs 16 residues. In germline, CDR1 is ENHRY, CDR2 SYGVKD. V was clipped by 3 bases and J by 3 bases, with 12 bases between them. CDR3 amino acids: CAISDLKGHGANVLTF. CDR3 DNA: TGTGCCATCAGTGACCTCAAGGGACATGGGGCCAACGTCCTGACTTTC.

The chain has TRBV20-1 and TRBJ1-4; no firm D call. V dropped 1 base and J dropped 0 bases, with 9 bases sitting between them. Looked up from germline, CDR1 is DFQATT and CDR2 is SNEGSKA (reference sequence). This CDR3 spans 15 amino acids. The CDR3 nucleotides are TGCAGTGCTAGAGTTGCCAGGACAACTAATGAAAAACTGTTTTTT. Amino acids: CSARVARTTNEKLFF.

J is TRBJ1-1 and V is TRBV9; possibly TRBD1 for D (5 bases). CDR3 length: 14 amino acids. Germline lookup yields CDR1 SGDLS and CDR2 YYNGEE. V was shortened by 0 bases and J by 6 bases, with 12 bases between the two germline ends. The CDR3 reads CASSVEGAAAEAFF. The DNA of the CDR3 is TGTGCCAGCAGCGTAGAAGGGGCCGCCGCTGAAGCTTTCTTT. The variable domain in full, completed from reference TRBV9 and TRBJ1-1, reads DSGVTQTPKHLITATGQRVTLRCSPRSGDLSVYWYQQSLDQGLQFLIQYYNGEERAKGNILERFSAQQFPDLHSELNLSSLELGDSALYFCASSVEGAAAEAFFGQGTRLTVV.

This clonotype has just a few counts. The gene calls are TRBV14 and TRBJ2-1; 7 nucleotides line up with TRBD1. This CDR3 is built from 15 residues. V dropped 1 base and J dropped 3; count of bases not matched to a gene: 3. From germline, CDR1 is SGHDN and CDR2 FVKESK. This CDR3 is CASSQGGTDYNEQFF. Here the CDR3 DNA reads TGTGCCAGCAGCCAAGGGGGGACAGACTACAATGAGCAGTTCTTC.

The CDR3 region has the DNA TGTGCCAGCAGCCAAGTGGGCAGGCGGGGCGATGGCTACACCTTC. It is translated as CASSQVGRRGDGYTF. The chain carries TRBV4-2 and TRBJ1-2, with D perhaps TRBD1 (5 bases). CDR3 length: 15 residues. Trimming cost V 1 base and J 6 bases, with 15 bases left between them. The germline CDR1 and CDR2 sequences are LGHNA and YNFKEQ.

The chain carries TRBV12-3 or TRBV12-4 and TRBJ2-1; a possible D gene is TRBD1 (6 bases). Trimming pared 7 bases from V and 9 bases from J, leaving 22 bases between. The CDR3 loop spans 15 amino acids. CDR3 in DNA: TGTGCCAGCACCCCCGGGACACCCCGGGCGGGTGAGCAGTTCTTC. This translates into CASTPGTPRAGEQFF.

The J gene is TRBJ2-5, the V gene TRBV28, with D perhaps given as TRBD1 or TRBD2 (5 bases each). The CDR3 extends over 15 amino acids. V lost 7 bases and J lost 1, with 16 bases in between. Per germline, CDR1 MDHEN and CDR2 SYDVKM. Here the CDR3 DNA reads TGTGCCAGCAAAGAGAGGGGAAGGAGCCAAGAGACCCAGTACTTC. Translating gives CASKERGRSQETQYF. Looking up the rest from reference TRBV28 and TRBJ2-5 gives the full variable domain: DVKVTQSSRYLVKRTGEKVFLECVQDMDHENMFWYRQDPGLGLRLIYFSYDVKMKEKGDIPEGYSVSREKKERFSLILESASTNQTSMYLCASKERGRSQETQYFGPGTRLLVL.

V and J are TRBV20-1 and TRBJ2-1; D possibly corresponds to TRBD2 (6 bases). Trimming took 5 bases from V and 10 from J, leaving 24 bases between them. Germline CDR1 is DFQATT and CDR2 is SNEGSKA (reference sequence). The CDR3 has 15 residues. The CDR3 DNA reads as TGCAGTGCTTACGGGGCGGGAACCCCCCGGCGGGAGCAGTTCTTC. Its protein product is CSAYGAGTPRREQFF.

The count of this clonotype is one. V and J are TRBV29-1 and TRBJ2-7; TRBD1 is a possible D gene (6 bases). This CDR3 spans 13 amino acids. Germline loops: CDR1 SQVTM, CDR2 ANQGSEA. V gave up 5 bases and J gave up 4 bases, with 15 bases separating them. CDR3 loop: CSVPGASLYEQYV. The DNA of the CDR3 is TGCAGCGTTCCAGGGGCCTCCCTATACGAGCAGTACGTC.

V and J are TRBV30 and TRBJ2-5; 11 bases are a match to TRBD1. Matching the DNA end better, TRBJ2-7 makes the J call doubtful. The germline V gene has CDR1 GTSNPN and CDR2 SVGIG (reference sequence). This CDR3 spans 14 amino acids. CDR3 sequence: CAREGTGGFYEQYF. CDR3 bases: TGTGCCCGGGAAGGGACAGGGGGTTTCTACGAGCAGTACTTC.

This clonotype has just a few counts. The CDR3 sequence is CASSQDRQGYLEKYGYTF. In DNA, the CDR3 is TGTGCCAGCAGCCAAGATCGACAGGGGTATTTGGAGAAATATGGCTACACCTTC. The chain combines TRBV3-1 with TRBJ1-2, with TRBD1 identical over 8 bases. The V and J ends lost 0 bases and 5 bases, in that order; junction bases with no gene match: 14. The CDR3 consists of 18 residues. From germline, CDR1 is LGHDT and CDR2 YNNKEL (reference sequence).

CDR3 in DNA: TGTGCCAGCAGTCCTGCCCGGGGGTCGTACGGTAACTATGGCTACACCTTC. This codes for CASSPARGSYGNYGYTF. The J gene is TRBJ1-2, the V gene TRBV28, with D possibly matching TRBD1 (5 bases). V was shortened by 5 bases and J by 1 base, with 20 bases between the two germline ends. Germline V gene lookup returns CDR1 MDHEN and CDR2 SYDVKM. CDR3 length: 17 residues.

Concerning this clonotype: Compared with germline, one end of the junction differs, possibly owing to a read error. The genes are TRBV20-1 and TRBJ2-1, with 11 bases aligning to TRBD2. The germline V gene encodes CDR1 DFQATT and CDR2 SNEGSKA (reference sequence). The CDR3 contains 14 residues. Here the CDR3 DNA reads TGCAGTGCAAGAGGGGGACTAGCGGTCAATGAGCAGTTCTTC. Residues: CSARGGLAVNEQFF.

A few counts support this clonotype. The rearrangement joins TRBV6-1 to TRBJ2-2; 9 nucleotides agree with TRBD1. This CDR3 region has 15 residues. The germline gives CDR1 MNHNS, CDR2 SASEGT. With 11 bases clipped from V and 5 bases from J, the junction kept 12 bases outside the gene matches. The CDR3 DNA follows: TGTGCCCACAAGCTTGGGACAGGGTGGACCGGGGAGCTGTTTTTT. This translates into CAHKLGTGWTGELFF.

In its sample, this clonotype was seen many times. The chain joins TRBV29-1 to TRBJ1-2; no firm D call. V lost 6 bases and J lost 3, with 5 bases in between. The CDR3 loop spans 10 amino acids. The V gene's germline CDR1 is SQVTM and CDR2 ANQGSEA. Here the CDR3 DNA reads TGCAGCGTGCCAGACTATGGCTACACCTTC. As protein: CSVPDYGYTF.

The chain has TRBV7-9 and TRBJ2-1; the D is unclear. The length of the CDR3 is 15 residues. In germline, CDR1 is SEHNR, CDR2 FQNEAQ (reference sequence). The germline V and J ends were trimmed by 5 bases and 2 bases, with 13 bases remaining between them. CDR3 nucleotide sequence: TGTGCCAGCAGCCCCGTTCTTTCCCCCTACAATGAGCAGTTCTTC. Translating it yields CASSPVLSPYNEQFF.

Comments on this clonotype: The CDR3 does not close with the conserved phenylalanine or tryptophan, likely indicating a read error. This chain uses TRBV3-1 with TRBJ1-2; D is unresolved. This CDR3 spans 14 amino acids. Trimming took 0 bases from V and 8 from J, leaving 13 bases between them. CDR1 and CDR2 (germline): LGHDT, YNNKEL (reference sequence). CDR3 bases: TGTGCCAGCAGCCAAGAGTCCCACTGGAGAGGCTACACCGTC. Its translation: CASSQESHWRGYTV.

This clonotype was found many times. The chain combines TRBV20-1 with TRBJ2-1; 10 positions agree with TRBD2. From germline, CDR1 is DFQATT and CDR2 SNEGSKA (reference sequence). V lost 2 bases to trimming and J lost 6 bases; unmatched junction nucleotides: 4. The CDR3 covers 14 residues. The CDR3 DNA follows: TGCAGTGCTAGACGAGCGGGGGGGATCAATGAGCAGTTCTTC. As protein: CSARRAGGINEQFF.

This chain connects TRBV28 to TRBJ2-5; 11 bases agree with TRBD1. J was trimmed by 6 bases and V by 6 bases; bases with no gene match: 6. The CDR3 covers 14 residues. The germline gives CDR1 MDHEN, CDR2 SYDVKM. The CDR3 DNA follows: TGTGCCAGCAGCTCGGACAGGGGGCGGAAGACCCAGTACTTC. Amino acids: CASSSDRGRKTQYF. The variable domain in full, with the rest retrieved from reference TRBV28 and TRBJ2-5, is DVKVTQSSRYLVKRTGEKVFLECVQDMDHENMFWYRQDPGLGLRLIYFSYDVKMKEKGDIPEGYSVSREKKERFSLILESASTNQTSMYLCASSSDRGRKTQYFGPGTRLLVL.